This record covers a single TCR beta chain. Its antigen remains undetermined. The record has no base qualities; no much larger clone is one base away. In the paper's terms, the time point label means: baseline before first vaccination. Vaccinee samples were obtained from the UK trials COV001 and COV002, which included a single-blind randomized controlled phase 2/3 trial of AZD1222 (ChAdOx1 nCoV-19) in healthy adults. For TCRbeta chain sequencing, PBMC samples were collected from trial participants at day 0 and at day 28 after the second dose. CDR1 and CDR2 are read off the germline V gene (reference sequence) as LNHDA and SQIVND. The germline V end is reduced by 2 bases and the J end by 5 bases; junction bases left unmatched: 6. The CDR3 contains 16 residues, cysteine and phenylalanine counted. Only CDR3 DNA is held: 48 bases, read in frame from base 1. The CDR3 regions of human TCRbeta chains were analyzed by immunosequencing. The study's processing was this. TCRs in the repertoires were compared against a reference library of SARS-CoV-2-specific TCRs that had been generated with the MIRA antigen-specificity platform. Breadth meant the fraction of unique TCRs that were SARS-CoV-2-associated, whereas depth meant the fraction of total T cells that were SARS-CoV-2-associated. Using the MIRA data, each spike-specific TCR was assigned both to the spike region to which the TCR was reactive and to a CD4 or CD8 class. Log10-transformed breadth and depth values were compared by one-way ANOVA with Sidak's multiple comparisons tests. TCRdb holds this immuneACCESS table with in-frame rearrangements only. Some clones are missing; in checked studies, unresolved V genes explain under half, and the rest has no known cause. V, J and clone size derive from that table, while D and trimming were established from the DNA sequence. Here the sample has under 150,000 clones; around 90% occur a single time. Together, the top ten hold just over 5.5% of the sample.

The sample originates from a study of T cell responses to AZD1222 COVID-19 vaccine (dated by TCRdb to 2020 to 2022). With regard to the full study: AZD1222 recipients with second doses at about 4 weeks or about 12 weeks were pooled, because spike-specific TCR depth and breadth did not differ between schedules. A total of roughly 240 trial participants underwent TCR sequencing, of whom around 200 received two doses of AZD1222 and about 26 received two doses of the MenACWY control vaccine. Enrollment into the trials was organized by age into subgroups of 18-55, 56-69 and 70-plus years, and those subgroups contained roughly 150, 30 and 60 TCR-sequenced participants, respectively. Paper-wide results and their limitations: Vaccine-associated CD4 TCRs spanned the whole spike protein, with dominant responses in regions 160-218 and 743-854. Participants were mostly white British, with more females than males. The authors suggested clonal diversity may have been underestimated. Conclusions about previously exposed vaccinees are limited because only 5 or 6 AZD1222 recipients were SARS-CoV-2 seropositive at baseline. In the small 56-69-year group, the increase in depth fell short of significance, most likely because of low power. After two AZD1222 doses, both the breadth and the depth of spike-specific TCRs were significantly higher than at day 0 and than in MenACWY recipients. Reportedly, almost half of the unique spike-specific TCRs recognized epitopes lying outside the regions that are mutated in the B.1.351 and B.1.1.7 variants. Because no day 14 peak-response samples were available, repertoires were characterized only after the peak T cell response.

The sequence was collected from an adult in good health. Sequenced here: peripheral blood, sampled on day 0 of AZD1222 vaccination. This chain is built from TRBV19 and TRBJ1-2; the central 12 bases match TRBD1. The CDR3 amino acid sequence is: CASSIQGQGANYGYTF. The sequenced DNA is TGTGCCAGTAGTATACAGGGACAGGGGGCGAATTATGGCTACACCTTC.